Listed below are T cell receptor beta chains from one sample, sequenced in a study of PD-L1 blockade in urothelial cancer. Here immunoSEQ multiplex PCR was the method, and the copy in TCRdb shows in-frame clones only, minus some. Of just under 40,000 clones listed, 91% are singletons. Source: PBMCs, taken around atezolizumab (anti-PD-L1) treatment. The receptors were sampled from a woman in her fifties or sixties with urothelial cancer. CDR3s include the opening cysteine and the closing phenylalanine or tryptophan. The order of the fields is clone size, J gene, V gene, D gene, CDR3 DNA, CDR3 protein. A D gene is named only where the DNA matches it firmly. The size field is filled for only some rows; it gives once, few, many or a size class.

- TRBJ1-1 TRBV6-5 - TGTGCCAGCAGATTTGGACAGAACACTGAAGCTTTCTTT CASRFGQNTEAFF
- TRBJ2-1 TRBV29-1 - TGCAGCGTTGTATTTGGGGAGGAGCAGTTCTTC CSVVFGEEQFF
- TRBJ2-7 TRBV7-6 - TGTGCCAGCAGCTTAGCGTCAGGGGCCCCCCACGAGCAGTACTTC CASSLASGAPHEQYF
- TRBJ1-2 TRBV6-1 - TGTGCCAGCCTGGGCCTGATCGATGGCTACACCTTC CASLGLIDGYTF
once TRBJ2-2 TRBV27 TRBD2 TGTGCCTGCTCGGCGGGAGATCGGGACACCGGGGAGCTGTTTTTT CACSAGDRDTGELFF
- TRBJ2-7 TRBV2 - TGTGCCAGCAGTGCCAGCCCAGGGCTCATCCTACGAGAGCAGTACTTC CASSASPGLILREQYF
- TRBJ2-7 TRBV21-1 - TGTGCCAGCAGCAACCACCTAGACAGAACGAACGAGCAGTACTTC CASSNHLDRTNEQYF
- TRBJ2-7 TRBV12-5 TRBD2 TGTGCTAGTGGTTTGGTACGGGGGGGAAACTACGAGCAGTACTTC CASGLVRGGNYEQYF
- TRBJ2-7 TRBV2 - TGTGCCAGCAGTGAAGCGCAGGCCAGGTGGTGGGAGCAGTACTTC CASSEAQARWWEQYF
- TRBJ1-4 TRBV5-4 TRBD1 TGTGCCAGCAGCTTGGGACAGGGTAATGAAAAACTGTTTTTT CASSLGQGNEKLFF
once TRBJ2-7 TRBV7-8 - TGTGCCAGCAGCGCCCGCCATGGGAGCGAGCAGTACTTC CASSARHGSEQYF
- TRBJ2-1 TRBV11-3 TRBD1 TGTGCCAGCAGCTTAAGACAGGGGAATGAGCAGTTCTTC CASSLRQGNEQFF
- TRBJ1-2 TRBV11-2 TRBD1 TGTGCCAGCAGCTTGGCGCCGGGACAGGGGGACTATGGCTACACCTTC CASSLAPGQGDYGYTF
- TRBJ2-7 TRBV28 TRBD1 TGTGCCAGCAGTTTCTCCGGGACAGGGGGCCACGAGCAGTACTTC CASSFSGTGGHEQYF
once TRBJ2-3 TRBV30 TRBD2 TGTGCCTGGAGTGGGACTAGCGGGCCAAGCACAGATACGCAGTATTTT CAWSGTSGPSTDTQYF
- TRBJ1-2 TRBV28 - TGTGCCAGCAGTTCGACCGACATCTATGGCTACACCTTC CASSSTDIYGYTF